This is a list of T cell receptor beta chains from one sample in a study of blood T cell repertoires in COVID-19. The method was immunoSEQ multiplex PCR; TCRdb's version includes in-frame clones alone and lacks a portion of them. The data hold fewer than 250,000 clones, with about 90% observed a single time. The specimen sequenced was PBMCs or T cells enriched from blood (not recorded which). Receptor source: a man between 50 and 59 years old who had been exposed to COVID-19. Each CDR3 is given with its conserved first and last residue. A D gene is named only where the DNA matches it firmly. The listing skips clone size in some rows; elsewhere it reads once, few, many or a size class.

V: TRBV15
D: .
J: TRBJ2-7
size: .
DNA: TGTGCCACCAGCCCCTCCGGGGAGAGATCCTACGAGCAGTACTTC
CDR3: CATSPSGERSYEQYF

V: TRBV4-2
D: TRBD1
J: TRBJ1-1
size: .
DNA: TGTGCCAGCAGCCAAGATCGCGACAGGGTGGCTGAAGCTTTCTTT
CDR3: CASSQDRDRVAEAFF

V: TRBV29-1
D: .
J: TRBJ1-2
size: few
DNA: TGCAGCGGGGCCGCGTTCAACTATGGCTACACCTTC
CDR3: CSGAAFNYGYTF

V: TRBV5-1
D: .
J: TRBJ2-1
size: .
DNA: TGCGCCAGCAGCACCACTAGCATTCGGAACAATGAGCAGTTCTTC
CDR3: CASSTTSIRNNEQFF

V: TRBV25-1
D: .
J: TRBJ2-4
size: .
DNA: TGTGCCAGCAGCGACCCCGGAACTAGAAACATTCAGTACTTC
CDR3: CASSDPGTRNIQYF

V: TRBV5-1
D: TRBD1
J: TRBJ1-2
size: .
DNA: TGCGCCAGCAGCCGCACAAGGGACAGCGGTAACTATGGCTACACCTTC
CDR3: CASSRTRDSGNYGYTF

V: TRBV10-3
D: .
J: TRBJ2-3
size: .
DNA: TGTGCCATCAGTGCCACCGGGACACGAGGCACAGATACGCAGTATTTT
CDR3: CAISATGTRGTDTQYF

V: TRBV3-1/TRBV3-2
D: .
J: TRBJ1-2
size: .
DNA: TGTGCCAGCAGCCAAGGCTCCCTGCCGGGACAATATGGCTACACCTTC
CDR3: CASSQGSLPGQYGYTF

V: TRBV7-2
D: .
J: TRBJ1-4
size: .
DNA: TGTGCCAGCAGCTCAGGGTGGACTAATGAAAAACTGTTTTTT
CDR3: CASSSGWTNEKLFF

V: TRBV28
D: .
J: TRBJ2-5
size: .
DNA: TGTGCCAGCAGCATGACAAGACGGACCCAGTACTTC
CDR3: CASSMTRRTQYF

V: TRBV30
D: .
J: TRBJ2-3
size: .
DNA: TGTGCCTGGAGTGTACTAGGGTACAGCACAGATACGCAGTATTTT
CDR3: CAWSVLGYSTDTQYF

V: TRBV5-1
D: .
J: TRBJ2-3
size: .
DNA: TGCGCCAGCAGCTTGGTTCAAAGCACAGATACGCAGTATTTT
CDR3: CASSLVQSTDTQYF

V: TRBV27
D: .
J: TRBJ2-1
size: .
DNA: TGTGCCAGCAGCCGTACAGGGTCCCACTCCTACAATGAGCAGTTCTTC
CDR3: CASSRTGSHSYNEQFF

V: TRBV7-9
D: TRBD1
J: TRBJ1-2
size: .
DNA: TGTGCCAGCAGCTTTCTCGACAGGGAGGACTATGGCTACACCTTC
CDR3: CASSFLDREDYGYTF